Each of the 17 T cell receptor beta chains below was sequenced from the same sample in a study of T cells in Graves' hyperthyroidism and ophthalmopathy. The TCR beta CDR3 regions underwent amplification using RNA transcripts as the source. First-round RT-PCR of the TCR CDR3 relied on the HTBI primer set. TCRdb re-analysed the multiplex PCR reads in MiXCR, keeping a single row per CDR3 protein. The sample records 600,000 to 900,000 distinct CDR3 sequences, less than 20% being singletons. Sequencing was carried out using blood. The receptors derive from a young man with Graves' hyperthyroidism.

This clonotype was observed at least ten times. The gene calls are TRBV7-9 and TRBJ2-3, with a possible D match to TRBD1 (5 bases). CDR3 size: 15 residues. V was trimmed by 5 bases and J by 0 bases, leaving 12 bases between them. Germline CDR1 is SEHNR and CDR2 is FQNEAQ (reference sequence). The CDR3 protein is CASSQGVSSTDTQYF. The CDR3 DNA reads as TGTGCCAGCAGCCAGGGCGTTTCTAGCACAGATACGCAGTATTTT.

The table lists this clonotype with many counts. This chain uses TRBV7-2 with TRBJ2-2; possible D gene TRBD1, 7 bases. The CDR3 spans 15 residues. V lost 4 bases and J lost 4, with 13 bases in between. CDR1 SGHTA and CDR2 FQGNSA come from the germline V gene. The CDR3 DNA is TGTGCCAGCAGCTCCCGGCAGGGGGGCACCGGGGAGCTGTTTTTT. This codes for CASSSRQGGTGELFF.

Ten or more counts support this clonotype. This rearrangement joins TRBV28 to TRBJ1-1, with D possibly TRBD1 on 6 matching bases. Germline CDR1 MDHEN, CDR2 SYDVKM. Trimming stripped 2 bases from V and 10 bases from J, with 17 bases between. CDR3 length: 14 residues. The CDR3 region has the DNA TGTGCCAGCAGTTTACAAGACAGGCCAGGGGTAGCTTTCTTT. Translated: CASSLQDRPGVAFF.

This clonotype was picked up many times. This rearrangement joins TRBV2 to TRBJ1-4; the match to TRBD1 covers 10 bases. The junction had 2 bases not matched to a gene; V was cut back by 3 bases and J by 7 bases. CDR1 SNHLY and CDR2 FYNNEI come from the germline V gene. The CDR3 extends over 14 amino acids. CDR3 nucleotide sequence: TGTGCCAGCAGTGAGGGGGACAGGGGTGAAAAACTGTTTTTT. Protein product: CASSEGDRGEKLFF.

The genes are TRBV30 and TRBJ1-3, with a weak D call TRBD1 (5 bases). With 4 bases removed from V and 2 bases from J, the gap between germline ends came to 9 bases. The CDR3 extends over 13 amino acids. CDR1 and CDR2 (germline): GTSNPN, SVGIG (reference sequence). CDR3 sequence reads: CAWILRAGNTIYF. CDR3 in DNA: TGTGCCTGGATACTCAGGGCTGGAAACACCATATATTTT.

In this sample, this clonotype turned up a few times. The chain recombines TRBV2 with TRBJ2-7, with TRBD1 as a possible D gene (6 bases). CDR3 length: 14 residues. Looked up from germline, CDR1 is SNHLY and CDR2 is FYNNEI. V shed 8 bases and J shed 5 bases, with 19 bases lying between them. The CDR3 here is CASFSWVQGNEQYF. CDR3 bases: TGTGCCAGCTTCTCGTGGGTGCAGGGGAACGAGCAGTACTTC.

This clonotype was seen many times. The rearrangement uses TRBV2 and TRBJ1-5; 9 positions match TRBD1. V lost 6 bases and J lost 0; bases outside the gene matches: 6. Germline loops: CDR1 SNHLY, CDR2 FYNNEI. This CDR3 region has 16 residues. As DNA, the CDR3 is TGTGCCAGCAGGGATGACAGGGGGAATAGCAATCAGCCCCAGCATTTT. Translated: CASRDDRGNSNQPQHF.

The rearrangement joins TRBV2 to TRBJ2-7; D is uncertain. Germline lookup yields CDR1 SNHLY and CDR2 FYNNEI. V shed 3 bases and J shed 1 base, with 13 bases lying between them. The CDR3 extends over 15 amino acids. CDR3 protein: CASSEGAVQSYEQYF. The CDR3 region has the DNA TGTGCCAGCAGTGAGGGCGCGGTCCAGTCCTACGAGCAGTACTTC. The full variable domain, with the rest looked up from reference TRBV2 and TRBJ2-7, is EPEVTQTPSHQVTQMGQEVILRCVPISNHLYFYWYRQILGQKVEFLVSFYNNEISEKSEIFDDQFSVERPDGSNFTLKIRSTKLEDSAMYFCASSEGAVQSYEQYFGPGTRLTVT.

V is TRBV7-7 and J is TRBJ1-3, with TRBD1 identical over 9 bases. J gave up 0 bases and V 5 bases, and 5 bases lay outside the gene matches. The CDR3 contains 16 residues. CDR1 SSHAT and CDR2 FNYEAQ come from the germline V gene (reference sequence). This chain's CDR3 is CASSPGTGSSGNTIYF. The DNA for the CDR3 is TGTGCCAGCAGCCCCGGGACAGGGAGCTCTGGAAACACCATATATTTT.

The table lists this clonotype with many counts. V is TRBV11-1 and J is TRBJ2-2, with no clear D. The CDR3 runs to 12 residues. The germline V and J ends were trimmed by 2 bases and 7 bases, with 5 bases remaining between them. Germline V gene data show CDR1 as SGHAT and CDR2 as FQDESV (reference sequence). The DNA for the CDR3 is TGTGCCAGCAGCTTATCGGACGGGGAGCTGTTTTTT. This encodes CASSLSDGELFF.

This clonotype has just a few counts. The rearrangement uses TRBV5-1 and TRBJ1-2, with a possible D match to TRBD1 (6 bases). The length of the CDR3 is 14 residues. Germline-derived CDR1 and CDR2 are SGHRS and YFSETQ. V gave up 4 bases and J gave up 6 bases, with 16 bases separating them. CDR3 in amino acids: CASSPGEQGHGYTF. CDR3 sequence (DNA): TGCGCCAGCAGCCCGGGGGAACAGGGACATGGCTACACCTTC.

This clonotype was seen ten or more times. The chain employs TRBV2 and TRBJ2-2; the D is unclear. Germline values: CDR1 SNHLY, CDR2 FYNNEI. The CDR3 consists of 16 residues. The V end was cut by 0 bases, the J end by 5 bases, with 13 bases between. CDR3 sequence (DNA): TGTGCCAGCAGTGAAGCGCTTGGTTGGGGAACCGGGGAGCTGTTTTTT. Amino acids: CASSEALGWGTGELFF.

This clonotype was seen many times. V is TRBV12-5 and J is TRBJ2-7; D tentatively fits TRBD1 or TRBD2 (6 bases each). The CDR3 loop spans 14 amino acids. CDR1 is LGHNT, CDR2 FRNRAP, per germline. Trimming removed 4 bases at V and 6 bases at J, with 16 bases between. CDR3: CASGSPGASAEQYF. The CDR3 DNA sequence: TGTGCTAGTGGTTCCCCGGGGGCGTCCGCCGAGCAGTACTTC.

This clonotype has a count of ten or more. V and J are TRBV7-9 and TRBJ2-5, with 7 bases fitting TRBD1. V trimming: 5 bases; J trimming: 3 bases; junction bases outside the gene matches: 6. This CDR3 comprises 14 residues. CDR1 is SEHNR and CDR2 is FQNEAQ in the germline V gene (reference sequence). The CDR3 region is CASSLRDRKETQYF. DNA for the CDR3: TGTGCCAGCAGCCTCCGGGACAGAAAAGAGACCCAGTACTTC. The full variable domain, in which reference TRBV7-9 and TRBJ2-5 provide the parts outside the CDR3, is DTGVSQNPRHKITKRGQNVTFRCDPISEHNRLYWYRQTLGQGPEFLTYFQNEAQLEKSRLLSDRFSAERPKGSFSTLEIQRTEQGDSAMYLCASSLRDRKETQYFGPGTRLLVL.

This sequence joins TRBV7-2 and TRBJ2-1; D is possibly TRBD2 (6 bases). V was shortened by 1 base and J by 4 bases, with 14 bases between the two germline ends. The CDR3 totals 16 residues. CDR1 and CDR2 from the germline V gene are SGHTA and FQGNSA. CDR3: CASSLGPGARYNEQFF. CDR3 bases: TGTGCCAGCAGCTTAGGCCCGGGAGCTAGGTACAATGAGCAGTTCTTC.

The table lists this clonotype with many counts. The chain is built from TRBV6-2 or TRBV6-3 and TRBJ1-5; D is possibly TRBD1 (5 bases). The germline gives CDR1 MNHEY, CDR2 SVGEGT. Trimming pared 4 bases from V and 5 bases from J, leaving 9 bases between. This CDR3 has 13 residues. CDR3 protein: CASSWGVDQPQHF. CDR3 sequence (DNA): TGTGCCAGCAGTTGGGGGGTAGATCAGCCCCAGCATTTT.

This clonotype turned up a few times. The chain uses TRBV29-1 and TRBJ2-5; tentatively, D is TRBD1 (6 bases). There are 14 residues in the CDR3. Germline V CDR1 and CDR2: SQVTM, ANQGSEA. Trimming removed 4 bases from V and 2 bases from J, with 14 bases in between. CDR3 region: CSVVQGTYQETQYF. CDR3 nucleotides: TGCAGCGTTGTACAGGGAACCTATCAAGAGACCCAGTACTTC.